Sequencing of this T cell receptor (beta chain) was carried out in a study of T-cell reconstitution after alpha-beta-depleted transplantation in children. V lost 5 bases to trimming and J lost 5 bases, with 18 bases between them. The CDR3 totals 15 residues. Per germline, CDR1 SEHNR and CDR2 FQNEAQ (reference sequence). Unique molecular identifiers were used to barcode this TCRbeta library. TCRdb used MiXCR to reprocess the PCR reads, holding one entry per CDR3 protein. The sample lists about 610,000 distinct CDR3 sequences; 10% to 13% were seen once. The genes are TRBV7-9 and TRBJ1-2; tentative D call: TRBD1 (5 bases). The receptor's source is a human donor who donated a stem cell graft to a child with acute myeloid leukemia. The input for sequencing was PBMCs from the stem cell graft donor, taken from the stem cell graft. The CDR3 loop is CASSPSAGSFYGYTF. In DNA, the CDR3 is TGTGCCAGCAGCCCCAGCGCAGGGTCCTTTTATGGCTACACCTTC.